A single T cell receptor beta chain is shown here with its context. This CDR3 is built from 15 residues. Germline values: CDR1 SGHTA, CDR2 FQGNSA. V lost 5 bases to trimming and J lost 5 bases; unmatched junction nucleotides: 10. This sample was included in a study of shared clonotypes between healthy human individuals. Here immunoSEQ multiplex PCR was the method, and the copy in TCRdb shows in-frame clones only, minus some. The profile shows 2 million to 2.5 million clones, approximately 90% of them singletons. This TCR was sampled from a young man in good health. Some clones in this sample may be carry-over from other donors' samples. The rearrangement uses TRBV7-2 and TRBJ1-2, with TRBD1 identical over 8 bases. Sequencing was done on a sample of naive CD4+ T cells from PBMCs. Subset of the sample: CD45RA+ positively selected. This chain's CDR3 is CASSRQGTGGYGYTF. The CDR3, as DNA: TGTGCCAGCAGCCGCCAGGGGACAGGAGGATATGGCTACACCTTC.